What follows are 10 T cell receptor beta chains derived from one specimen sequenced in a study of cytomegalovirus exposure and HLA in healthy donors. The PCR was carried out with 60 Vbeta primers and 13 Jbeta primers. Measured with immunoSEQ multiplex PCR; TCRdb has only the in-frame clones, and not every one. The sample records 55,000 to 75,000 clones, around 62% being singletons. Sequencing was done on a sample of PBMCs. The receptors derive from a man aged 25 to 40 in good health and CMV-seronegative.

The rearrangement uses TRBV6-5 and TRBJ2-5; TRBD1 is a possible D gene (5 bases). The CDR3 loop spans 14 amino acids. The germline V gene has CDR1 MNHEY and CDR2 SVGAGI. The V end was cut by 1 base, the J end by 3 bases, with 9 bases between. This CDR3 is CASSYLGREETQYF. DNA of the CDR3: TGTGCCAGCAGTTACTTGGGCAGGGAAGAGACCCAGTACTTC.

The genes are TRBV19 and TRBJ1-4; no clear D gene. The CDR3 spans 15 residues. Germline V gives CDR1 LNHDA, CDR2 SQIVND (reference sequence). Deletions cut 3 bases from V and 0 bases from J, with 8 bases between. The CDR3 coding sequence is TGTGCCAGTAGTATCTCCACTACAACTAATGAAAAACTGTTTTTT. This encodes CASSISTTTNEKLFF.

The V and J genes are TRBV15 and TRBJ2-7, with 7 bases fitting TRBD2. CDR1 and CDR2 (germline): LNHNV, YYDKDF (reference sequence). V shed 0 bases, J shed 6 bases, and the junction held 8 bases outside the gene matches. This CDR3 is built from 15 residues. This CDR3 reads CATSRDYGGSLEQYF. CDR3 sequence (DNA): TGTGCCACCAGCAGAGATTACGGGGGGAGCCTCGAGCAGTACTTC.

V usage is TRBV5-1 and J usage is TRBJ2-2, with 9 positions matching TRBD2. There are 15 residues in the CDR3. The junction had 5 bases not matched to a gene; V was cut back by 4 bases and J by 4 bases. Per germline, CDR1 SGHRS and CDR2 YFSETQ. CDR3 protein: CASSLSGGSTGELFF. For the CDR3, the DNA is TGCGCCAGCAGCCTTAGCGGGGGCAGCACCGGGGAGCTGTTTTTT.

This clone appeared a few times. This chain links TRBV4-1 with TRBJ1-4; possible D gene TRBD1, 5 bases. This CDR3 spans 16 amino acids. Trimming removed 1 base from V and 0 bases from J, with 9 bases in between. Per germline, CDR1 MGHRA and CDR2 YSYEKL. CDR3 sequence (DNA): TGCGCCAGCAGCCAAGGACAGAAACCAACTAATGAAAAACTGTTTTTT. Residues: CASSQGQKPTNEKLFF.

This clone was seen just once. This sequence joins TRBV19 and TRBJ1-1, with D possibly matching TRBD1 (5 bases). The germline gives CDR1 LNHDA, CDR2 SQIVND (reference sequence). The CDR3 totals 12 residues. Trimming shortened V by 6 bases and J by 7 bases, and 12 bases separated the two germline ends. For the CDR3, the DNA is TGTGCCAGTAGATTGCGGGGCCGTGAAGCTTTCTTT. Its translation: CASRLRGREAFF.

V and J are TRBV27 and TRBJ1-1, with D perhaps TRBD1 (6 bases). Trimming cost V 5 bases and J 5 bases, with 12 bases left between them. Per the germline V gene, CDR1 is MNHEY and CDR2 is SMNVEV (reference sequence). The CDR3 covers 13 residues. The CDR3 DNA reads TGTGCCAGCAGTCCCGGGACACAGACTGAAGCTTTCTTT. Protein sequence: CASSPGTQTEAFF.

This clone was seen more than once but under ten times. The genes are TRBV25-1 and TRBJ1-3, with D uncertain. With 0 bases removed from V and 0 bases from J, the gap between germline ends came to 6 bases. The V gene's germline CDR1 is MGHDK and CDR2 SYGVNS. The CDR3 spans 15 residues. Written as DNA, the CDR3 is TGTGCCAGCAGTGAATATGGCCCCTCTGGAAACACCATATATTTT. Protein product: CASSEYGPSGNTIYF.

This sequence joins TRBV11-2 and TRBJ2-3; a possible D gene is TRBD2 (5 bases). This CDR3 has 15 residues. Trimming cost V 4 bases and J 2 bases, with 13 bases left between them. Germline V CDR1 and CDR2: SGHAT, FQNNGV. CDR3: CASSSHGITTDTQYF. CDR3 DNA sequence: TGTGCCAGCAGCTCCCACGGGATAACCACAGATACGCAGTATTTT.

The rearrangement joins TRBV5-4 to TRBJ2-7; maybe TRBD2 (6 bases). Germline CDR1 SGHNT, CDR2 YYREEE (reference sequence). This CDR3 contains 15 residues. V lost 4 bases and J 0 bases, leaving 14 bases between the germline ends. The DNA of the CDR3 is TGTGCCAGCAGCGCCGTCCGGGGGAGCTCCTACGAGCAGTACTTC. This codes for CASSAVRGSSYEQYF.